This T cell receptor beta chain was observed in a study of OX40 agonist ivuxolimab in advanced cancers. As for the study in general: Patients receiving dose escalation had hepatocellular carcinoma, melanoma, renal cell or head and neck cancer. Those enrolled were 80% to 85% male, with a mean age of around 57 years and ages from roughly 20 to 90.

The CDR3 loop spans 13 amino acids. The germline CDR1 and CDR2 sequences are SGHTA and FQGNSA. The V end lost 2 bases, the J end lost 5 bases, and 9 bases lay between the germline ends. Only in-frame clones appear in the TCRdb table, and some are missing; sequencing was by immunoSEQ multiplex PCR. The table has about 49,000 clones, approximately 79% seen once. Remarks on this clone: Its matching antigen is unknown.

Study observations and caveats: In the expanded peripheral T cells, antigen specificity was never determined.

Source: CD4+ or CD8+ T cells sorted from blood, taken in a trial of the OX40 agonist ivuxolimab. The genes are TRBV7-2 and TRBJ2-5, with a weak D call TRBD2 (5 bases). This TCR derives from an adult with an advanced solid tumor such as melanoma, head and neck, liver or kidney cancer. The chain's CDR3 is CASSLWGAETQYF. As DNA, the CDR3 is TGTGCCAGCAGCTTATGGGGAGCGGAGACCCAGTACTTC. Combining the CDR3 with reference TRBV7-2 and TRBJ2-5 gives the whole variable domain GAGVSQSPSNKVTEKGKDVELRCDPISGHTALYWYRQSLGQGLEFLIYFQGNSAPDKSGLPSDRFSAERTGGSVSTLTIQRTQQEDSAVYLCASSLWGAETQYFGPGTRLLVL.